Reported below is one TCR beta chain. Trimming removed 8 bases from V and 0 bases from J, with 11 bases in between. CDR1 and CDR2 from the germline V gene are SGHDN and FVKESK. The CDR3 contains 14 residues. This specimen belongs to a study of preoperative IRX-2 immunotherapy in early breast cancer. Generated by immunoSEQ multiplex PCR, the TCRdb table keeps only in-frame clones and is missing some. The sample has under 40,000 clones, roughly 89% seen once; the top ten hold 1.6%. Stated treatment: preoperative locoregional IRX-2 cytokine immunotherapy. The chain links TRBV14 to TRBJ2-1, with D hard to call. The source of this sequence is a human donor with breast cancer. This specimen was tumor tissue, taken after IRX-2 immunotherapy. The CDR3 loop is CASSDLGSYNEQFF. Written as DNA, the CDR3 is TGTGCCAGCTCCGACCTCGGCTCCTACAATGAGCAGTTCTTC.